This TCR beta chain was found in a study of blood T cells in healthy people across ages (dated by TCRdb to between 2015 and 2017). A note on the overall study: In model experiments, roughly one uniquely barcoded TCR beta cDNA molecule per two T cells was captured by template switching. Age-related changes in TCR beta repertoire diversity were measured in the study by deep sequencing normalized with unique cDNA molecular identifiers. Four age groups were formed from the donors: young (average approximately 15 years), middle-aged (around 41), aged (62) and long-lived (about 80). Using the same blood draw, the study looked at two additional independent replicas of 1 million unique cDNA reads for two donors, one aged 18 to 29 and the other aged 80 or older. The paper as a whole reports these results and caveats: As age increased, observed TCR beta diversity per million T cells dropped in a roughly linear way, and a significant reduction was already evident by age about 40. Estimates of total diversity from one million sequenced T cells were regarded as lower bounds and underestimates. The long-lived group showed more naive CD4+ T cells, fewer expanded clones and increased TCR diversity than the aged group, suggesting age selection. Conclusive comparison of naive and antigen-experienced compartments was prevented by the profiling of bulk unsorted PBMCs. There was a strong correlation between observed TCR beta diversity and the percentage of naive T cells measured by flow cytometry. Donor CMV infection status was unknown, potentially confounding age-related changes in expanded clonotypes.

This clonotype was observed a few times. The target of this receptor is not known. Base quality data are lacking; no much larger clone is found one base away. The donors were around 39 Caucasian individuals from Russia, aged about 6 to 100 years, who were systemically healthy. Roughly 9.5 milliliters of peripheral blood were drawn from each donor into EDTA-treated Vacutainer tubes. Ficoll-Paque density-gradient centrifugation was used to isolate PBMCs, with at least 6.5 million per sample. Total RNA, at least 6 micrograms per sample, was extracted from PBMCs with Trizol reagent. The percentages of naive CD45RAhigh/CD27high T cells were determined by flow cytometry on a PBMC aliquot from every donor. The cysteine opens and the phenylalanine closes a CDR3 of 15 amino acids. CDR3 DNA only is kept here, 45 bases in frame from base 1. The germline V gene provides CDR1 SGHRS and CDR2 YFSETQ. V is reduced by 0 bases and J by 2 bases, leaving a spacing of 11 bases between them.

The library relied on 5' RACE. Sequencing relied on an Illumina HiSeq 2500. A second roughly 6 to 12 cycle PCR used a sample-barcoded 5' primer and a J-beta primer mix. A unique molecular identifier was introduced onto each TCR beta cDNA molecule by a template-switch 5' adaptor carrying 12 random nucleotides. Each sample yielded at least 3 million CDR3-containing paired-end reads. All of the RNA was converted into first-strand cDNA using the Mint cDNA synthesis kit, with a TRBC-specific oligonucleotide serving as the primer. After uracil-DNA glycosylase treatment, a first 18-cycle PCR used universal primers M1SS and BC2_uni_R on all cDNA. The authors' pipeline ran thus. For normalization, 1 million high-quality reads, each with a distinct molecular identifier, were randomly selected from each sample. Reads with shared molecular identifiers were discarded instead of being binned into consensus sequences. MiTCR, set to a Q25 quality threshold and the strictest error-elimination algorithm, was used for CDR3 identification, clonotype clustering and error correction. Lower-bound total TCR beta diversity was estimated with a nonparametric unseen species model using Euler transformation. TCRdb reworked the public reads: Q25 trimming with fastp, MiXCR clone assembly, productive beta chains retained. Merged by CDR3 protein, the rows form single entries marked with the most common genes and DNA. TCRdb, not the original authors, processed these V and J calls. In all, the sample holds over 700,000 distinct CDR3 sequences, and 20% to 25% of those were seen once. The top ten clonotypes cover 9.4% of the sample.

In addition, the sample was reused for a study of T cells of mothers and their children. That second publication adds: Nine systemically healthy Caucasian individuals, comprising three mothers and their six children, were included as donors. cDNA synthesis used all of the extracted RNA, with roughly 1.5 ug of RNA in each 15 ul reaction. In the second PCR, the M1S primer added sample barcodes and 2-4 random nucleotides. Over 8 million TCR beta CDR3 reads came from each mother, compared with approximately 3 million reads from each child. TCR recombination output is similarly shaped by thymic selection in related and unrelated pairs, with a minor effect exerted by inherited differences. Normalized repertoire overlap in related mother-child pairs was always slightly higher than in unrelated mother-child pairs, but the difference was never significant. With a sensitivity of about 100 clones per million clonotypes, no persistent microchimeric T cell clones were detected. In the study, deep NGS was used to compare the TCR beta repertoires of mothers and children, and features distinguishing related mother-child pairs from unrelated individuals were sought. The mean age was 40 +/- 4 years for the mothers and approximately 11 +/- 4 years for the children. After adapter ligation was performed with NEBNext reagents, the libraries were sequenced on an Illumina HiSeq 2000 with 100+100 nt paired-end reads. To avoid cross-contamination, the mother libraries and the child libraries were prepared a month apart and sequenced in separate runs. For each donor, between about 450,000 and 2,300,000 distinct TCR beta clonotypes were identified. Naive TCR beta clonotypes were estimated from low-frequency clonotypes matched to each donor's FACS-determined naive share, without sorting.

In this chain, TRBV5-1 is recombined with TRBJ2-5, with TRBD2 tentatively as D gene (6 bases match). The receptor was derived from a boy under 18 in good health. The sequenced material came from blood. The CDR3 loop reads CASSLEDSGQETQYF. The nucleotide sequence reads TGCGCCAGCAGCTTGGAAGACAGCGGGCAAGAGACCCAGTACTTC.